The rows below give T cell receptor beta chains drawn from one sample of a study of T-cell memory formation after mild COVID-19. MiXCR, applied by TCRdb to the 5' RACE reads, yields one record per CDR3 protein. The table lists a few hundred thousand distinct CDR3 sequences, around 20% of them singletons. The sequencing sample was made of PBMCs or a T cell subset sorted from them (not recorded which). These TCRs come from a man between 18 and 29 years old who had mild COVID-19 (a few samples of this study predate the infection). Cell type and time point are not known. The CDR3 runs from the conserved cysteine through the conserved F or W. Clone size is not always given. Where it is, it says once, few, many or a class for expanded clones.

V: TRBV5-1; J: TRBJ2-5; size: -; CDR3: CASSAFGQGPPETQYF
V: TRBV27; J: TRBJ2-5; size: -; CDR3: CASSLAPTLAQYF
V: TRBV7-6; J: TRBJ2-6; size: -; CDR3: CDSSRREIGGGGANVLTF
V: TRBV27; J: TRBJ2-7; size: -; CDR3: CASSRGAGYEQYF
V: TRBV19; J: TRBJ2-5; size: few; CDR3: CASSIAGKQETQYF
V: TRBV12-3/TRBV12-4; J: TRBJ2-7; size: few; CDR3: CASSVTALAEQYF
V: TRBV24-1; J: TRBJ2-5; size: few; CDR3: CATGDTQYF
V: TRBV5-1; J: TRBJ1-2; size: once; CDR3: CASSTDSYYGYTF
V: TRBV2; J: TRBJ2-3; size: -; CDR3: CAVGGQGTTDTQYF
V: TRBV3-1; J: TRBJ2-1; size: -; CDR3: CASSLDSGTEQFF
V: TRBV5-1; J: TRBJ2-2; size: once; CDR3: CASSLAARSDTGELFF
V: TRBV20-1; J: TRBJ2-2; size: -; CDR3: CSAPRNTGELFF
V: TRBV18; J: TRBJ1-1; size: few; CDR3: CASSPQENTEAFF
V: TRBV6-5; J: TRBJ1-1; size: -; CDR3: CASQPGFGTEAFF
V: TRBV12-3/TRBV12-4; J: TRBJ2-5; size: few; CDR3: CASGRTGETQYF
V: TRBV4-2; J: TRBJ1-3; size: few; CDR3: CASSQERFSGNTIYF
V: TRBV6-5; J: TRBJ1-4; size: few; CDR3: CASSYSWRATNEKLFF
V: TRBV18; J: TRBJ1-5; size: -; CDR3: CASSVQYNQPQHF
V: TRBV5-5; J: TRBJ1-3; size: many; CDR3: CASSPHLEGNTIYF
V: TRBV5-4; J: TRBJ1-1; size: -; CDR3: CASSWTGGVTEAFF
V: TRBV6-5; J: TRBJ2-1; size: few; CDR3: CASTTLAGGAYNEQFF
V: TRBV20-1; J: TRBJ2-7; size: -; CDR3: CSAPSMTGKDEQYF
V: TRBV20-1; J: TRBJ1-4; size: -; CDR3: CSARRQTGVGGEKLFF
V: TRBV10-3; J: TRBJ1-4; size: once; CDR3: CAISEGGLLGGEKLFF
V: TRBV2; J: TRBJ1-6; size: few; CDR3: CASSERLGSPLHF
V: TRBV4-3; J: TRBJ2-2; size: few; CDR3: CASSQEAGANTGELFF
V: TRBV4-1; J: TRBJ2-7; size: few; CDR3: CASSQALLATLYEQYF
V: TRBV11-2; J: TRBJ1-1; size: -; CDR3: CASSLGANTAFF
V: TRBV7-6; J: TRBJ2-7; size: -; CDR3: CASSLVGINEQYF
V: TRBV6-5; J: TRBJ1-1; size: -; CDR3: CASKFTRDSTEAFF
V: TRBV6-2/TRBV6-3; J: TRBJ2-1; size: few; CDR3: CASSSRGDEQFF
V: TRBV6-5; J: TRBJ2-7; size: few; CDR3: CASSYSAGSSYEQYF
V: TRBV6-2/TRBV6-3; J: TRBJ1-2; size: -; CDR3: CATSEQIYGYTF
V: TRBV6-2/TRBV6-3; J: TRBJ2-3; size: -; CDR3: CASSYPTAPDTQYF
V: TRBV5-1; J: TRBJ2-5; size: once; CDR3: CASSGGTAQETQYF
V: TRBV5-1; J: TRBJ1-1; size: -; CDR3: CASSLAGDRAFF
V: TRBV7-3; J: TRBJ1-1; size: few; CDR3: CASSSTGGQGTEAFF
V: TRBV28; J: TRBJ1-2; size: few; CDR3: CASSFFGQGNYGYTF
V: TRBV6-2/TRBV6-3; J: TRBJ2-3; size: -; CDR3: CASSYSGTGAVDTQYF
V: TRBV20-1; J: TRBJ2-1; size: few; CDR3: CSAKGPPGYNEQFF
V: TRBV12-3/TRBV12-4; J: TRBJ1-2; size: few; CDR3: CASSLGWGNIYGYTF
V: TRBV5-1; J: TRBJ2-3; size: -; CDR3: CASRSGTSGGASTDTQYF
V: TRBV7-9; J: TRBJ1-2; size: few; CDR3: CASSRGRNPNYGYTF
V: TRBV5-1; J: TRBJ2-2; size: few; CDR3: CASSLVPGQTGELFF
V: TRBV29-1; J: TRBJ1-2; size: -; CDR3: CSVVVGTHGYTF
V: TRBV9; J: TRBJ2-1; size: -; CDR3: CASSETSGRSGEQFF
V: TRBV2; J: TRBJ2-7; size: few; CDR3: CASSLHYEQYF
V: TRBV7-9; J: TRBJ2-6; size: few; CDR3: CASGNLGSSGANVLTF